The 17 T cell receptor beta chains presented below share a single source sample, sequenced in a study of blood T cell repertoires in COVID-19. Here immunoSEQ multiplex PCR was the method, and the copy in TCRdb shows in-frame clones only, minus some. Altogether some 130,000 clones are present, more than 70% being singletons, with the ten largest covering about 9.4%. Material: peripheral blood. The origin of the receptors is a middle-aged man with acute or convalescent COVID-19.

The chain recombines TRBV9 with TRBJ2-2; 7 bases map to TRBD2. The ends lost 0 bases at V and 4 bases at J; junction bases unmatched: 3. The CDR3 totals 15 residues. CDR1 is SGDLS and CDR2 is YYNGEE in the germline V gene. The CDR3 DNA sequence: TGTGCCAGCAGCGTAGTGGGGGAGGGCACCGGGGAGCTGTTTTTT. Protein: CASSVVGEGTGELFF.

This clone was recorded a few times. The V call is TRBV28, the J call TRBJ2-7; D perhaps matches TRBD2 (6 bases). The CDR3 extends over 14 amino acids. Germline assignment: CDR1 MDHEN and CDR2 SYDVKM. Trimming took off 9 bases at V and 2 bases at J, with 17 bases between the two ends. The CDR3 DNA is TGTGCCAGTAGAACCTCGACGGGGGCCTACGAGCAGTACTTC. Translating gives CASRTSTGAYEQYF.

The rearrangement uses TRBV6-5 and TRBJ2-1, with 8 positions matching TRBD2. This CDR3 has 15 amino acids. CDR1 is MNHEY, CDR2 SVGAGI, per germline. V was clipped by 5 bases and J by 4 bases; unmatched bases: 7. The CDR3 loop reads CASSPPSGQYNEQFF. The CDR3, as DNA: TGTGCCAGCAGTCCGCCTAGCGGGCAGTACAATGAGCAGTTCTTC.

This clone was observed once. This chain links TRBV28 with TRBJ1-2, with 8 bases matching TRBD1. Germline V gene lookup returns CDR1 MDHEN and CDR2 SYDVKM. The CDR3 loop spans 12 amino acids. V trimming: 6 bases; J trimming: 4 bases; junction bases outside the gene matches: 1. For the CDR3, the DNA is TGTGCCAGCAGCGACAGGGGCTATGGCTACACCTTC. This sequence encodes CASSDRGYGYTF.

This chain uses TRBV4-1 with TRBJ1-3; TRBD1 is a possible D gene (5 bases). This CDR3 contains 16 residues. The V gene lost 5 bases and the J gene lost 8 bases, with 22 bases spanning the gap. Germline values: CDR1 MGHRA, CDR2 YSYEKL. The CDR3 region is CASSYYPRAAGDTIYF. In nucleotides, the CDR3 is TGCGCCAGCAGCTACTACCCCAGGGCAGCGGGGGACACCATATATTTT.

This chain's CDR3 is CASSDSHRNTEAFF. DNA for the CDR3: TGTGCCAGCAGTGACTCGCACAGGAACACTGAAGCTTTCTTT. V and J are TRBV6-4 and TRBJ1-1; D is undetermined. In germline, CDR1 is MRHNA, CDR2 SNTAGT. This CDR3 contains 14 residues. V gave up 0 bases and J gave up 1 base, with 6 bases separating them.

The chain employs TRBV28 and TRBJ1-4, with D hard to call. Germline CDR1 and CDR2: MDHEN and SYDVKM. CDR3 length equals 12 residues. Deletions cut 6 bases from V and 4 bases from J, with 6 bases between. Here the CDR3 reads CASRPNNEKLFF. CDR3 coding DNA: TGTGCCAGCAGACCTAATAATGAAAAACTGTTTTTT.

CDR3 DNA sequence: TGTGCCAGCAGCTTGCCCCCCGGTGCTCCTAACTATGGCTACACCTTC. This encodes CASSLPPGAPNYGYTF. The V gene is TRBV5-4, the J gene TRBJ1-2; D remains ambiguous. Looked up from germline, CDR1 is SGHNT and CDR2 is YYREEE (reference sequence). The CDR3 runs 16 residues. V lost 1 base and J 0 bases, leaving 13 bases between the germline ends.

The rearrangement uses TRBV19 and TRBJ1-1, with D maybe TRBD1 (5 bases). This CDR3 is built from 15 residues. V lost 1 base, J lost 5 bases, and 14 bases lay in between. CDR1 and CDR2 from the germline V gene are LNHDA and SQIVND (reference sequence). The CDR3 loop is CASSIAAGGGTEAFF. The CDR3 DNA is TGTGCCAGTAGTATAGCGGCTGGGGGAGGGACTGAAGCTTTCTTT.

Ten or more counts support this clone. The V gene is TRBV28, the J gene TRBJ2-7, with 11 bases fitting TRBD2. Germline assignment: CDR1 MDHEN and CDR2 SYDVKM. Trimming cost V 5 bases and J 2 bases; bases outside gene matches: 8. CDR3 length equals 16 residues. Here the CDR3 DNA reads TGTGCCAGCAGTCCCAGGACTAGCGGGTTTACCTACGAGCAGTACTTC. Amino acid sequence: CASSPRTSGFTYEQYF.

This clone was detected a few times. The rearrangement links TRBV3-1 (or the pseudogene TRBV3-2) to TRBJ1-2; the match to TRBD1 covers 8 bases. Unmatched junction bases numbered 5, after V lost 4 bases and J lost 4 bases. This CDR3 is 14 amino acids long. CDR1 and CDR2 (germline): LGHDT, YNNKEL (reference sequence). CDR3 DNA sequence: TGTGCCAGCAGCCCAACAGGGGGAGGCTATGGCTACACCTTC. Translating gives CASSPTGGGYGYTF.

V and J are TRBV4-1 and TRBJ1-1, with D possibly TRBD1 on 5 matching bases. Trimming removed 5 bases from V and 11 bases from J, with 18 bases in between. The CDR3 is 13 amino acids. Germline V gives CDR1 MGHRA, CDR2 YSYEKL. CDR3 sequence: CASSLTIQGNAFF. The CDR3 DNA reads as TGCGCCAGCAGCTTAACTATCCAGGGCAACGCTTTCTTT.

This chain links TRBV5-4 with TRBJ1-2; D is possibly TRBD1 (6 bases). Germline CDR1 reads SGHNT; CDR2 reads YYREEE (reference sequence). The CDR3 contains 15 residues. Trimming removed 1 base from V and 4 bases from J, with 14 bases in between. The CDR3 DNA reads as TGTGCCAGCAGCTTGCGGACAGACGGACCCTATGGCTACACCTTC. This gives the protein CASSLRTDGPYGYTF.

The gene calls are TRBV10-2 and TRBJ2-3, with D possibly TRBD1 on 6 matching bases. CDR3 length: 16 residues. Germline V gene data show CDR1 as WSHSY and CDR2 as SAAADI. The V and J ends lost 6 bases and 0 bases respectively, with 16 bases between them. As DNA, the CDR3 is TGCGCCAGCAGGGAGACAGGTTACACTAGCACAGATACGCAGTATTTT. It codes for CASRETGYTSTDTQYF.

The gene calls are TRBV7-2 and TRBJ1-5; D remains unclear. The CDR3 contains 13 residues. The germline gives CDR1 SGHTA, CDR2 FQGNSA. The V end lost 3 bases, the J end lost 7 bases, and 10 bases lay between the germline ends. The DNA for the CDR3 is TGTGCCAGCAGCTTTCAGGAGGGCCAGCCCCAGCATTTT. It codes for CASSFQEGQPQHF.

In its sample, this clone was seen a few times. The CDR3 DNA follows: TGTGCCACCAGTGAATCTGACAGGGCCAAGGGCTACACCTTC. Protein: CATSESDRAKGYTF. The V gene is TRBV24-1, the J gene TRBJ1-2; TRBD1 matches at 7 bases. CDR1 is KGHDR, CDR2 SFDVKD, per germline. This CDR3 contains 14 residues. The V and J ends lost 4 bases and 8 bases, in that order; junction bases with no gene match: 9.

V and J are TRBV27 and TRBJ1-5; D is perhaps TRBD1 (5 bases). The CDR3 sequence is 16 residues long. Trimming removed 4 bases at V and 1 base at J, with 14 bases between. Germline V CDR1 and CDR2: MNHEY, SMNVEV (reference sequence). In nucleotides, the CDR3 is TGTGCCAGCAGTTCCTTCTTGGGGCGAAGCAATCAGCCCCAGCATTTT. This codes for CASSSFLGRSNQPQHF.